The rows below give T cell receptor beta chains drawn from one sample of a study of CD8+CD57+ T cells in acquired aplastic anemia. One entry per CDR3 protein, called by TCRdb with MiXCR from the reads. The sample contains around 430,000 distinct CDR3 sequences, around 30% of which appear only once. Specimen: sorted CD4+, CD8+, or CD8+CD57+ T cells (not recorded which) from PBMCs. The receptors were gathered from a human donor with aplastic anemia. Both conserved end residues are part of each CDR3. The order of the fields is clone size, J gene, V gene, D gene, CDR3 DNA, CDR3 protein. The D gene is left open where the match is weak. Part of the rows lack a size; the others show once, few, many or a class for expanded clones.

size: many
J: TRBJ2-7
V: TRBV7-8
D: NA
DNA: TGTGCCAGCAGCCCCCGGGACCGCGCCTACGAGCAGTACTTC
CDR3: CASSPRDRAYEQYF

size: few
J: TRBJ1-2
V: TRBV10-3
D: TRBD1
DNA: TGTGCCATCAGTGAGAGACAGGGAAGGAATGGCTACACCTTC
CDR3: CAISERQGRNGYTF

size: NA
J: TRBJ2-7
V: TRBV6-5
D: NA
DNA: TGTGCCAGCAGTTACTCGACCAGGGGCCGCTACGAGCAGTACTTC
CDR3: CASSYSTRGRYEQYF

size: NA
J: TRBJ2-5
V: TRBV4-2
D: NA
DNA: TGTGCCAGCAGCCAAGATCGTAGCGTAGAGACCCAGTACTTC
CDR3: CASSQDRSVETQYF

size: NA
J: TRBJ1-2
V: TRBV19
D: NA
DNA: TGTGCTAGAGTTGACGGTTCCTATGGCTACACCTTC
CDR3: CARVDGSYGYTF

size: NA
J: TRBJ1-1
V: TRBV25-1
D: NA
DNA: TGTGCCAGCAGCTTAATTCGCCAGGGGAGGACTGAAGCTTTCTTT
CDR3: CASSLIRQGRTEAFF

size: many
J: TRBJ2-5
V: TRBV7-6
D: NA
DNA: TGTGCCAGCAGCTTGAGGGTGCAAGAGACCCAGTACTTC
CDR3: CASSLRVQETQYF

size: many
J: TRBJ1-2
V: TRBV2
D: TRBD1
DNA: TGTGCCAGCAGTGTGGGACAGGGGGTGTTCTATGGCTACACCTTC
CDR3: CASSVGQGVFYGYTF

size: many
J: TRBJ1-6
V: TRBV7-6
D: NA
DNA: TGTGCCAGCAGCTTCCAAGGGTCACCCCTCCACTTT
CDR3: CASSFQGSPLHF

size: NA
J: TRBJ2-1
V: TRBV10-2
D: NA
DNA: TGTGCCAGCTCACCAAGGGCAGAATACAATGAGCAGTTCTTC
CDR3: CASSPRAEYNEQFF

size: NA
J: TRBJ1-4
V: TRBV29-1
D: TRBD1
DNA: TGCAGCGTGGCGCCGGGACAGGGGAGGAGTGGTCTGTTTTTT
CDR3: CSVAPGQGRSGLFF

size: many
J: TRBJ1-6
V: TRBV5-1
D: TRBD1
DNA: TGCGCCAGCAGCTTGGGCCAGGGGGATTCACCCCTCCACTTT
CDR3: CASSLGQGDSPLHF

size: many
J: TRBJ2-7
V: TRBV29-1
D: NA
DNA: TGCAGCGTAGCTGAAGTCCAGCAGTACTTC
CDR3: CSVAEVQQYF

size: NA
J: TRBJ2-1
V: TRBV5-1
D: TRBD1
DNA: TGCGCCAGCAGCTTGGGGACAGGGGGCAATGAGCAGTTCTTC
CDR3: CASSLGTGGNEQFF

size: NA
J: TRBJ2-3
V: TRBV11-1
D: NA
DNA: TGTGCCAGCAGCCCGGGATTAGCGGCCTGCACAGATACGCAGTATTTT
CDR3: CASSPGLAACTDTQYF

size: NA
J: TRBJ2-1
V: TRBV12-5
D: NA
DNA: TGTGCTAGTGGTTGGGGCAGGGTAGACAATGAGCAGTTCTTC
CDR3: CASGWGRVDNEQFF

size: NA
J: TRBJ1-2
V: TRBV14
D: TRBD1
DNA: TGTGCCAGCAGCCAAGATTGGGACAGCTACTATGGCTACACCTTC
CDR3: CASSQDWDSYYGYTF

size: few
J: TRBJ1-1
V: TRBV11-3
D: NA
DNA: TGTGCCAGCAGCTTAGTTGGATCTAAGAACACTGAAGCTTTCTTT
CDR3: CASSLVGSKNTEAFF

size: many
J: TRBJ2-3
V: TRBV25-1
D: NA
DNA: TGTGCCAGCAGTGAAGGGGGGCGGGGAAGCACAGATACGCAGTATTTT
CDR3: CASSEGGRGSTDTQYF

size: many
J: TRBJ2-7
V: TRBV20-1
D: TRBD2
DNA: TGCAGTGCTAGTCAGACTAGCGGGAACTCCTACGAGCAGTACTTC
CDR3: CSASQTSGNSYEQYF

size: many
J: TRBJ1-2
V: TRBV6-1
D: TRBD1
DNA: TGTGCCAGCAGGGAACCCACCGGGACAGGGAGCGGCTACACCTTC
CDR3: CASREPTGTGSGYTF

size: NA
J: TRBJ1-6
V: TRBV25-1
D: NA
DNA: TGTGCTAGTCTGTCAGGTTATAATTCACCCCTCCACTTT
CDR3: CASLSGYNSPLHF